The clone carrying this T cell receptor (beta chain) was picked up a small number of times. Its specificity is not known. The sample belongs to a study of breast tumors, draining lymph nodes, adjacent tissues. The lymph nodes were axillary draining lymph nodes from breast cancer patients. Study-wide points: The data were judged consistent with most tumor T cells coming from lymph node and expanding in tumor. Luminal-like breast cancer showed significantly higher tumor–nontumor repertoire similarity than basal-like. That most tumor T cells come from lymph nodes remained unproven.

TCRdb redid the calling of the multiplex PCR reads with MiXCR, one entry per CDR3 protein. In the table there are 70,000 to 95,000 distinct CDR3 sequences, about 20% of which are singletons. The CDR3 extends over 17 amino acids. V lost 0 bases to trimming and J lost 0 bases, with 15 bases between them. Per the germline V gene, CDR1 is LGHDT and CDR2 is YNNKEL (reference sequence). The TCR sequence derives from a female donor with breast cancer. Some clones in this sample may be carry-over from other donors' samples. The chain is built from TRBV3-1 and TRBJ2-7; D possibly corresponds to TRBD2 (6 bases). The sequencing sample was made of axillary lymph node tissue. CDR3 nucleotide sequence: TGTGCCAGCAGCCAAGAACCTACTAGCCCGAGCTCCTACGAGCAGTACTTC. It is translated as CASSQEPTSPSSYEQYF.